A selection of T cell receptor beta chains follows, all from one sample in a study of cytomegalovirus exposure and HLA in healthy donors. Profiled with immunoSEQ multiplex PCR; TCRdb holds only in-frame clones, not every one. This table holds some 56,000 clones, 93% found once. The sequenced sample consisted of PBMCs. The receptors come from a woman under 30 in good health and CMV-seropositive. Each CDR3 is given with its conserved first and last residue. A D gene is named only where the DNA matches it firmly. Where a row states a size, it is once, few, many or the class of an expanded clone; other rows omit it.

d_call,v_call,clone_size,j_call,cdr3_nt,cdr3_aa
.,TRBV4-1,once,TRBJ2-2,TGCGCCAGCAGCCAAAAAACAACCGGGGAGCTGTTTTTT,CASSQKTTGELFF
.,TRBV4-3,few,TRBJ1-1,TGCGCCAGCAGCCCCGTTGGGGTGACAGTTGAAGCTTTCTTT,CASSPVGVTVEAFF
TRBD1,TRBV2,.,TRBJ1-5,TGTGCCAGCAGTGACGAGACAGGGGGCCCGAATAGCAATCAGCCCCAGCATTTT,CASSDETGGPNSNQPQHF
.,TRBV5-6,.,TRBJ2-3,TGTGCCAGCAGCTTGGCCGTCGGGGGAATCGATACGCAGTATTTT,CASSLAVGGIDTQYF
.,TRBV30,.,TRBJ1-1,TGTGCCTGGGTTAGATCCCGGGGGTTGAACACTGAAGCTTTCTTT,CAWVRSRGLNTEAFF
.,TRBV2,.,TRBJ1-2,TGTGCCAGCAGTGAGCGGGGGCTTCGTGGCTACACCTTC,CASSERGLRGYTF
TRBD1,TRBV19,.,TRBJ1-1,TGTGCCAGTAGTATCCAGGGGGCCACTGAAGCTTTCTTT,CASSIQGATEAFF
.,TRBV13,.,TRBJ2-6,TGTGCCAGCAGCGTCAGGGCGGAGGGCTCTGGGGCCAACGTCCTGACTTTC,CASSVRAEGSGANVLTF
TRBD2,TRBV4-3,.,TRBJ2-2,TGCGCCAGCAGTCGAGAACTAGCGGGGGGGCACACCGGGGAGCTGTTTTTT,CASSRELAGGHTGELFF
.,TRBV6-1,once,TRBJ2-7,TGTGCCAGCACCTACGCCTACGAGCAGTACTTC,CASTYAYEQYF
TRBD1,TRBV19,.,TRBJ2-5,TGTGCCAGTAGTAAAATAACAGGGGATATAGAGACCCAGTACTTC,CASSKITGDIETQYF
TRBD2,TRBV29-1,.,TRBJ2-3,TGCAGCGTAATTGGGCGGGGGAGCACAGATACGCAGTATTTT,CSVIGRGSTDTQYF
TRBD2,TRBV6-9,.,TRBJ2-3,TGTGCCACCCGGGAGGTTGGTCCGTATTTT,CATREVGPYF
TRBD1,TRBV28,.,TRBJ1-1,TGTGCCAGCAGGTCAGGGGGGAGGACTGAAGCTTTCTTT,CASRSGGRTEAFF
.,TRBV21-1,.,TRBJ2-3,TGTGCCAGCAGCAAAGTTGAGAGGGGAGGGGATACGCAGTATTTT,CASSKVERGGDTQYF
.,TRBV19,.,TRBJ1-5,TGTGCCAGTAGTATCACGGGGGGCAATCAGCCCCAGCATTTT,CASSITGGNQPQHF
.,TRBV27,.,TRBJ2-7,TGTGCCAGCAGTCTTTCGGGGGTTGGGGGGACTTCCTACGAGCAGTACTTC,CASSLSGVGGTSYEQYF
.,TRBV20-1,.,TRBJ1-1,TGCAGTGCGCGGAGGAACACTGAAGCTTTCTTT,CSARRNTEAFF
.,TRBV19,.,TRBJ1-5,TGTGCCAGTAGTATGGCTCAGGGAATTCAGCCCCAGCATTTT,CASSMAQGIQPQHF
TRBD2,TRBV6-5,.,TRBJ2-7,TGTGCCAGCAGTTCCGCTAGCGGCTACGAGCAGTACTTC,CASSSASGYEQYF
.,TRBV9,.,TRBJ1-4,TGTGCCAGCAGCGCCCGGGTGGATAGTGAAAAACTGTTTTTT,CASSARVDSEKLFF
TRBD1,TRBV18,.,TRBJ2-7,TGTGCCAGCTCACCGATAGGACAGGGACCTTGGGAGCAGTACTTC,CASSPIGQGPWEQYF
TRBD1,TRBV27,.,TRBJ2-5,TGTGCCAGCAGTTTACGACAGGGGGGGAAAGAGACCCAGTACTTC,CASSLRQGGKETQYF
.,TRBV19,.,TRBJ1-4,TGTGCCACACAAAGGGGGTTAACTGAAAAACTGTTTTTT,CATQRGLTEKLFF
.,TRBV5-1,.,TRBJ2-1,TGCGCCAGCAGCTGGACTGCTAGCTCCTACAATGAGCAGTTCTTC,CASSWTASSYNEQFF
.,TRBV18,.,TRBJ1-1,TGTGCCAGCTCACCAATCGAGATGAACACTGAAGCTTTCTTT,CASSPIEMNTEAFF
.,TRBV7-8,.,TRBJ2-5,TGTGCCAGTAGATCCGGGAGGACAGGGATAAGTGAGACCCAGTACTTC,CASRSGRTGISETQYF
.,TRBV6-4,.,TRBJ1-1,TGTGCCAGCAGGCCCCAGGGGCTGAACACTGAAGCTTTCTTT,CASRPQGLNTEAFF
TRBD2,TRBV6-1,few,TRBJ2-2,TGTGCCAGCGTCGGGACTAGCGGGGGGGCCGGGGAGCTGTTTTTT,CASVGTSGGAGELFF
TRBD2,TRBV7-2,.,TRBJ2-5,TGTGCCAGCAGCTTAGCGCGAGCGGGGGTCTGGGAGACCCAGTACTTC,CASSLARAGVWETQYF
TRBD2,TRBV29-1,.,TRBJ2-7,TGCAGCGTGGAAGGGACTAGCGGGGGTTACGAGCAGTACTTC,CSVEGTSGGYEQYF
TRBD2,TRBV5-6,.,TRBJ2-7,TGTGCCAGCAGCTCACCGGGACTAGCGGCTTCCTACGAGCAGTACTTC,CASSSPGLAASYEQYF
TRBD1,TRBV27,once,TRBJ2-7,TGTGCCAGTAATACAGGGGGAATTGGACTCGAGCAGTACTTC,CASNTGGIGLEQYF
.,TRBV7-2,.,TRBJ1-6,TGTGCCAGCAGCCATAACACAGGGATTAATTCACCCCTCCACTTT,CASSHNTGINSPLHF
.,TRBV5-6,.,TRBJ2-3,TGTGCCAGCAGCCCTAGCACAGATACGCAGTATTTT,CASSPSTDTQYF
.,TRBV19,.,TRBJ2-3,TGTGCCAGTAGTATAGGGGGCTCGCGAACAGATACGCAGTATTTT,CASSIGGSRTDTQYF
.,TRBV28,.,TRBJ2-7,TGTGCCAGCAGGGCCGGAGGTCGCTACGAGCAGTACTTC,CASRAGGRYEQYF
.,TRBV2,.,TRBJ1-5,TGTGCCAGCTCCAGCTTACAGGGAAGCAATCAGCCCCAGCATTTT,CASSSLQGSNQPQHF
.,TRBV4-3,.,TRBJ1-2,TGCGCCAGCAGCCAAGATCTATCAGGGTGGGACTATGGCTACACCTTC,CASSQDLSGWDYGYTF
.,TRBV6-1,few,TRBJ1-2,TGTGCCAGCAGTGAAGGGGACACTAACTATGGCTACACCTTC,CASSEGDTNYGYTF
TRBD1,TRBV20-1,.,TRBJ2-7,TGCAGTGCTGACAGGGGCTACGAGCAGTACTTC,CSADRGYEQYF
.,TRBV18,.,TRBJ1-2,TGTGCCAGCTCACCGACCGCTAAGCCAACAGAACCACCGTATGGCTACACCTTC,CASSPTAKPTEPPYGYTF
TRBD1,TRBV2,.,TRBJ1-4,TGTGCCAGCAGGGGACAGCTTACAACTAATGAAAAACTGTTTTTT,CASRGQLTTNEKLFF
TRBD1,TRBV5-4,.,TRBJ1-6,TGTGCCAGCAGCCGAAGGGACAGGGGGAATTCACCCCTCCACTTT,CASSRRDRGNSPLHF
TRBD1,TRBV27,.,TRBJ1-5,TGTGCCAGCAGTCCCGGGACAGGGGCCTCGTATAGCAATCAGCCCCAGCATTTT,CASSPGTGASYSNQPQHF
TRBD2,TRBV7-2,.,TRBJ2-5,TGTGCCAGCAGCTTAGGCGGGGGGGCGCAGACCCAGTACTTC,CASSLGGGAQTQYF
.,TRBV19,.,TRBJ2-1,TGTGCCAGTAGTATAAGGAGGGCGCCCGGCGAGCAGTTCTTC,CASSIRRAPGEQFF
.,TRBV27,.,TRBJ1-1,TGTGCCAGCAGTTTGTATAGGCGGGAAGCTTTCTTT,CASSLYRREAFF
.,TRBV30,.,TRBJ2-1,TGTGCCTGGAGATCCACTCAAGTTTCTGAGCAGTTCTTC,CAWRSTQVSEQFF
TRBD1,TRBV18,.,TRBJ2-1,TGTGCCAGCTCACCCCGGCCCGTGGGCAGGGGGTACAATGAGCAGTTCTTC,CASSPRPVGRGYNEQFF
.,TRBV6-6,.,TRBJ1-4,TGTGCCAGCAGTTACGGGGGGAAGGATGAAAAACTGTTTTTT,CASSYGGKDEKLFF
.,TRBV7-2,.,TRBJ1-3,TGTGCCAGCAGCTTAGGCGCCTCTGGAAACACCATATATTTT,CASSLGASGNTIYF
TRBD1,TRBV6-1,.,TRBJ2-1,TGTGCCAGCACCTTGATCGGACAGGGATCCAATGAGCAGTTCTTC,CASTLIGQGSNEQFF
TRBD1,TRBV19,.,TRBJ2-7,TGTGCCAGTAGACTGGCCGGGACAGGGACCTACGAGCAGTACTTC,CASRLAGTGTYEQYF
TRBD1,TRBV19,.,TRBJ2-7,TGTGCCAGTAGTAAGGACAGGGGGCCCTACGAGCAGTACTTC,CASSKDRGPYEQYF